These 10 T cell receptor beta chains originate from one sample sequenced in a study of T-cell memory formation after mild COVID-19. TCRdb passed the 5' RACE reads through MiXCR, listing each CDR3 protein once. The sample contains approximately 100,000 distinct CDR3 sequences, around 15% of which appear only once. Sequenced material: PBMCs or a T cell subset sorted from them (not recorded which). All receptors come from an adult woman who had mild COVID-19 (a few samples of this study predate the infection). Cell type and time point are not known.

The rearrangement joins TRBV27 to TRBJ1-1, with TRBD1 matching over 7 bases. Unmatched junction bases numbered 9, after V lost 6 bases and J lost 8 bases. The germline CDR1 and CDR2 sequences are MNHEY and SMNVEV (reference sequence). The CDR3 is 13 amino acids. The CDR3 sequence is CASSHYRGSEAFF. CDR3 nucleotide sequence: TGTGCCAGCAGCCATTACAGGGGTTCGGAAGCTTTCTTT.

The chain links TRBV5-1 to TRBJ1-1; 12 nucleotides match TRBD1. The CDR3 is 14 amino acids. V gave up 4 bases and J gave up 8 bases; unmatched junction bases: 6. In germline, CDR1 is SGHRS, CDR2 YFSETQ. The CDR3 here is CASSPMGQGAEAFF. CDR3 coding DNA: TGCGCCAGCAGCCCGATGGGACAGGGGGCGGAAGCTTTCTTT.

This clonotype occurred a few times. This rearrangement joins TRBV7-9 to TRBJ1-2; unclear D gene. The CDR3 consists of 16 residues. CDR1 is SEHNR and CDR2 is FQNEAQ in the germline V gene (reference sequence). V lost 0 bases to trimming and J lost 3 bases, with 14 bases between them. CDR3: CASSLAPRVGDYGYTF. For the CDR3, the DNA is TGTGCCAGCAGCTTAGCCCCAAGAGTTGGGGACTATGGCTACACCTTC.

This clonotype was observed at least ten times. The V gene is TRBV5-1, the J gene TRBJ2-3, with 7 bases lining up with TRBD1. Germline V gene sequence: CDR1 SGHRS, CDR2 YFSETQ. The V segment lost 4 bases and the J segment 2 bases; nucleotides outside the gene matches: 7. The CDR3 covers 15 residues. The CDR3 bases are TGCGCCAGCAGCGAGACAGGGCCCACCACAGATACGCAGTATTTT. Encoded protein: CASSETGPTTDTQYF.

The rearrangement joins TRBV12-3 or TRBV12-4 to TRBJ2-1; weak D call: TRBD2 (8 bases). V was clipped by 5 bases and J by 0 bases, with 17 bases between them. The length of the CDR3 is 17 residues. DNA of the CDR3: TGTGCCAGCAGTCCAGGGGGGCTAGCGGGCTCCTACAATGAGCAGTTCTTC. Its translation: CASSPGGLAGSYNEQFF.

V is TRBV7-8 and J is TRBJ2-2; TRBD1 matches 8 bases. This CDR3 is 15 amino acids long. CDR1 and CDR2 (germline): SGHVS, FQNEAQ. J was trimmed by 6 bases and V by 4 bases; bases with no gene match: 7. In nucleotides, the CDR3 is TGTGCCAGCAGCTACAACAGGGGGAGCGCCGGGGAGCTGTTTTTT. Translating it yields CASSYNRGSAGELFF.

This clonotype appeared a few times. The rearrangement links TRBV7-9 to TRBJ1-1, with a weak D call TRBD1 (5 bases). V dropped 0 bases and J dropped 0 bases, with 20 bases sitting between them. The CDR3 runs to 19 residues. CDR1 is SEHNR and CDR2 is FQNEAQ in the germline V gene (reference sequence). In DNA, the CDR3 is TGTGCCAGCAGCTTAGCGGGAACCCTGGGACGCACAGTGAACACTGAAGCTTTCTTT. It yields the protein CASSLAGTLGRTVNTEAFF. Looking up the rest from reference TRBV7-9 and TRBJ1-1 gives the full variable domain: DTGVSQNPRHKITKRGQNVTFRCDPISEHNRLYWYRQTLGQGPEFLTYFQNEAQLEKSRLLSDRFSAERPKGSFSTLEIQRTEQGDSAMYLCASSLAGTLGRTVNTEAFFGQGTRLTVV.

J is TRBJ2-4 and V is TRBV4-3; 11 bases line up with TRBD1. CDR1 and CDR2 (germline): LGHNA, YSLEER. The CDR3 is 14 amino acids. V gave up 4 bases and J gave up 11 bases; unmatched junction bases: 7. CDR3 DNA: TGCGCCAGCAGCCCGAGTCGGGACAGGGGGGTTCAGTACTTC. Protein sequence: CASSPSRDRGVQYF.

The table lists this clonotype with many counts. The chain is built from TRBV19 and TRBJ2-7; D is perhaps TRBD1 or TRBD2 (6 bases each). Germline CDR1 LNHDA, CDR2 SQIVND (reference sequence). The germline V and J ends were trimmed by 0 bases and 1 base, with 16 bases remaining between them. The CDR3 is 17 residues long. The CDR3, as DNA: TGTGCCAGTAGTATAGACCGGGAGACAGGAGATTCCTACGAGCAGTACTTC. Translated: CASSIDRETGDSYEQYF.

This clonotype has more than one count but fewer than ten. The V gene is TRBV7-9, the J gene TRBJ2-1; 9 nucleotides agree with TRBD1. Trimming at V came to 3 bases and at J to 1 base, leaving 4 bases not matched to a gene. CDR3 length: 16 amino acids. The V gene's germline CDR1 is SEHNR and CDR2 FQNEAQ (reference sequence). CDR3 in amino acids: CASSFGTGISYNEQFF. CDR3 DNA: TGTGCCAGCAGCTTTGGGACAGGGATATCCTACAATGAGCAGTTCTTC.